Listed below are T cell receptor beta chains from one sample, sequenced in a study of Graves' ophthalmopathy and Graves' hyperthyroidism. TCRdb reprocessed the multiplex PCR reads with MiXCR, giving one entry per CDR3 protein. Of about 1.2 million distinct CDR3 sequences detected, roughly two fifths appear once; the ten largest clones hold 11%. The sample was peripheral blood or thyroid tissue (not recorded which). All receptors come from an adult man with Graves' hyperthyroidism. The conserved cysteine and the conserved F or W are not part of the CDR3 here.

v_gene	CDR3aa
TRBV2	ASSQGAHNSPLH
TRBV12-3/TRBV12-4	ASSSGTLHETQY
TRBV5-1	ASNVGTGGNGYT
TRBV5-6	ASSLDRDRARSPLH
TRBV6-6	ASSGPTTGTDTQY
TRBV10-3	ASTGVAWETQY
TRBV9	ASSYQPRTSSGNTIY
TRBV2	ASSERPTGGNQPQH
TRBV7-2	ASSRDRGGAGTQY
TRBV20-1	SARGTRGTNTEAF
TRBV20-1	SASSGWNTEAF
TRBV7-6	ASSLVDTNQPQH
TRBV29-1	SVDGRWGRGGEQY
TRBV20-1	SAAGDEQY
TRBV13	ASSDENTEAF
TRBV5-1	ASSSQGLSYGYT
TRBV7-2	ASSFQGSTEAF
TRBV3-1	ASSQGGGYSYEQY
TRBV10-3	ATGLAGGETQH
TRBV15	ATSREGDTEAF
TRBV13	ASTLGGGVYEQY
TRBV15	ATSSLGLFGGYT
TRBV4-1	ASSQVATAYEQY
TRBV6-5	ASNRRNQPQH
TRBV6-5	ASSYVAETQY
TRBV2	ASSEGRQFNSPLH
TRBV7-2	ASSARQGSNEQY
TRBV29-1	SVERGSAEQY
TRBV6-5	ASRRTGKVEKLF
TRBV6-5	ARPTRPGEQY
TRBV7-9	ASSLRSSSSGSYT
TRBV28	ASSLTETGPARPQH
TRBV10-3	AIRDRDIRGETQY
TRBV20-1	SVRGTGVLAVGEQY
TRBV12-3/TRBV12-4	ASSLDRGGQGKTQY
TRBV7-2	ASRNTWGGYT
TRBV20-1	SAGGTMGVEQY
TRBV2	ASSVETGAVEQY
TRBV5-1	ASSLIPVAGLRDEQY
TRBV13	ASRSSGSGANVLT
TRBV7-3	ASSAQGFTGELF
TRBV7-9	ASSIYLCSVEDRGTSSGNTIY
TRBV20-1	SANSGPRNQHGQY
TRBV7-4	ASSQDPERVSNQPQH
TRBV7-9	ASTEGGLTEAF
TRBV7-9	ASSSPPAGGARYEQY
TRBV7-8	ASSRGLGEKLF
TRBV6-2/TRBV6-3	ASSDRWSNQPQH
TRBV28	ASRWASGEETQY
TRBV10-3	AMGPNYEQY
TRBV5-1	ASSPRGHTGELF
TRBV29-1	SVLEPGTSSGNTIY
TRBV5-8	ASSPTKHHRNTEAF
TRBV19	ASSIGGGSYEQY
TRBV6-5	ASGGAGSYPYTEAF
TRBV6-2/TRBV6-3	ASNQLAGELF
TRBV7-2	ASSPSLGGNYEQY
TRBV25-1	ASSEPTGMNSPLH
TRBV10-3	AISESGSAPEEQY